One sample yielded the 3 T cell receptor beta chains listed below, sequenced in a study of shared clonotypes between healthy human individuals. Here immunoSEQ multiplex PCR was the method, and the copy in TCRdb shows in-frame clones only, minus some. The sample shows hundreds of thousands of clones, 60% to 75% of them seen only once. Sequencing input: memory CD4+ T cells sorted from blood. As to subset: CD45RA-negative fraction. The receptors were gathered from a woman aged 25 to 45 in good health.

This clone has only one observation. The chain combines TRBV5-1 with TRBJ2-2; no clear D gene. CDR1 is SGHRS, CDR2 YFSETQ, per germline. The CDR3 runs to 16 residues. V lost 2 bases and J lost 3, with 14 bases in between. CDR3 protein: CASSFGSPLYTGELFF. The CDR3 region has the DNA TGCGCCAGCAGCTTCGGGTCCCCTCTCTACACCGGGGAGCTGTTTTTT. Using reference TRBV5-1 and TRBJ2-2 for the parts outside the CDR3, the full variable domain is KAGVTQTPRYLIKTRGQQVTLSCSPISGHRSVSWYQQTPGQGLQFLFEYFSETQRNKGNFPGRFSGRQFSNSRSEMNVSTLELGDSALYLCASSFGSPLYTGELFFGEGSRLTVL.

The V and J genes are TRBV5-1 and TRBJ2-7; possible D gene TRBD1, 5 bases. Germline V CDR1 and CDR2: SGHRS, YFSETQ. This CDR3 has 13 amino acids. The V end was cut by 1 base, the J end by 5 bases, with 10 bases between. The CDR3 here is CASSLIVGHEQYF. CDR3 DNA: TGCGCCAGCAGCTTGATAGTGGGGCACGAGCAGTACTTC. The full variable domain, in which reference TRBV5-1 and TRBJ2-7 provide the parts outside the CDR3, is KAGVTQTPRYLIKTRGQQVTLSCSPISGHRSVSWYQQTPGQGLQFLFEYFSETQRNKGNFPGRFSGRQFSNSRSEMNVSTLELGDSALYLCASSLIVGHEQYFGPGTRLTVT.

The chain uses TRBV6-1 and TRBJ2-4; no reliable D call. Germline V gives CDR1 MNHNS, CDR2 SASEGT. V was trimmed by 7 bases and J by 7 bases, leaving 8 bases between them. The CDR3 covers 11 residues. The CDR3 spells CASTVKNIQYF. The CDR3 region has the DNA TGTGCCAGCACCGTCAAGAACATTCAGTACTTC.